This T cell receptor (beta chain) was observed in a study of blood T cell repertoires in COVID-19. A few counts support this clone. Generated by immunoSEQ multiplex PCR, the TCRdb table keeps only in-frame clones and is missing some. Of 130,000 to 150,000 clones in the sample, more than 75% were seen once. The TCR was taken from a man between 60 and 75 years old who had recovered from COVID-19. Sequenced sample: PBMCs or T cells enriched from blood (not recorded which).

CDR3 amino acids: CASNGGRGGRTGELFF. CDR3 nucleotides: TGTGCCAGCAACGGCGGTCGGGGAGGAAGAACCGGGGAGCTGTTTTTT. The V and J genes are TRBV7-8 and TRBJ2-2, with D perhaps TRBD2 (6 bases). The V gene lost 7 bases and the J gene lost 5 bases, with 20 bases spanning the gap. Per germline, CDR1 SGHVS and CDR2 FQNEAQ. CDR3 length equals 16 residues.